Described below is a single TCR beta chain sequence and its context. Its matching antigen is unknown. The data belong to a study of cytomegalovirus exposure and HLA in healthy donors. Profiling relied on immunoSEQ multiplex PCR, and the TCRdb table lists in-frame clones only, not all of them. The data contain about 360,000 clones, more than 80% of them singletons. The CDR3 consists of 15 residues. The J segment lost 3 bases and the V segment lost 1 base, leaving 5 bases of the junction unmatched. Germline V CDR1 and CDR2: SEHNR, FQNEAQ (reference sequence). Findings and caveats of the study: A few of the chains that were CMV-associated were confirmed in vitro to be specific for CMV antigens. Subsequent analysis of the 110 or so validation repertoires found a tendency for first-cohort TCR clusters to co-occur.

The origin of this receptor is a young woman in good health and CMV-seronegative. Sequencing input: PBMCs. V is TRBV7-9 and J is TRBJ1-2, with 7 bases aligning to TRBD1. Here the CDR3 DNA reads TGTGCCAGCAGCTTAGTTGGACAGGCTTACTATGGCTACACCTTC. Protein: CASSLVGQAYYGYTF. Based on the CDR3 plus reference TRBV7-9 and TRBJ1-2, the full variable domain is DTGVSQNPRHKITKRGQNVTFRCDPISEHNRLYWYRQTLGQGPEFLTYFQNEAQLEKSRLLSDRFSAERPKGSFSTLEIQRTEQGDSAMYLCASSLVGQAYYGYTFGSGTRLTVV.